This record looks at one TCR beta chain sequence and its context. This sample stems from a study of human T cells and chemical hapten exposure. Study-level background: Patients having alopecia areata, totalis or universalis were mostly female. Variation in per-sample TCR yields came mainly from small pooled library volume differences.

The CDR3 spans 14 residues. Trimming removed 6 bases from V and 0 bases from J, with 14 bases in between. Per the germline V gene, CDR1 is DFQATT and CDR2 is SNEGSKA (reference sequence). TCRdb re-called the RACE reads with MiXCR, one entry per CDR3 protein. The table has tens of thousands of distinct CDR3 sequences, 9.8% seen once; the top ten hold approximately 3%. Time point reported: patch test 1, 2 weeks after DPC sensitization. Stated treatment: therapeutic diphenylcyclopropenone sensitization with weekly scalp DPC. This chain uses TRBV20-1 with TRBJ1-2; TRBD1 might be the D (6 bases). Sample: whole blood, taken in connection with sensitization to the hapten diphenylcyclopropenone (DPC). The receptor comes from a woman in her thirties or forties with alopecia areata. Some clones in this sample may be carry-over from other donors' samples. CDR3 nucleotide sequence: TGCAGTGCCCAGGGGACATCTACTAACTATGGCTACACCTTC. Amino acid sequence: CSAQGTSTNYGYTF.